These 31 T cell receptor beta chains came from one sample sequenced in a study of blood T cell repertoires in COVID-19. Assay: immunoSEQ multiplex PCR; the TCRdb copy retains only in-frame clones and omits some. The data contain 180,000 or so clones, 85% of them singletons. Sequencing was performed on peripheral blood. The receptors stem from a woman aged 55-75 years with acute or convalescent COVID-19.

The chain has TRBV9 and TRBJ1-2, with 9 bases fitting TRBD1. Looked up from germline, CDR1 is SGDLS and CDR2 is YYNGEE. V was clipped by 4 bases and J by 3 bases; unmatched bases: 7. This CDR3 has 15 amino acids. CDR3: CASSSGTGRHYGYTF. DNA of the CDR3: TGTGCCAGCAGCTCCGGGACAGGGAGGCACTATGGCTACACCTTC. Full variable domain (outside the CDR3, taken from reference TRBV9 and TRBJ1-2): DSGVTQTPKHLITATGQRVTLRCSPRSGDLSVYWYQQSLDQGLQFLIQYYNGEERAKGNILERFSAQQFPDLHSELNLSSLELGDSALYFCASSSGTGRHYGYTFGSGTRLTVV.

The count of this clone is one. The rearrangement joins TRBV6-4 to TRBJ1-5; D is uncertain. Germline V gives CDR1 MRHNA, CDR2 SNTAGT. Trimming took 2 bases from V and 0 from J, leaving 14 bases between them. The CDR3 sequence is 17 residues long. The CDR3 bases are TGTGCCAGCAGTGACCCGGACCCGGGGAATAGCAATCAGCCCCAGCATTTT. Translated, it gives CASSDPDPGNSNQPQHF.

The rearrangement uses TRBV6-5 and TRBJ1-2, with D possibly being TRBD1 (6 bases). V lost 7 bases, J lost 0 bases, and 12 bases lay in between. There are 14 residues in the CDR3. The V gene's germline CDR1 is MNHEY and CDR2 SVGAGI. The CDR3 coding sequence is TGTGCCAGCAACAGGGAGTACCCTAACTATGGCTACACCTTC. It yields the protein CASNREYPNYGYTF.

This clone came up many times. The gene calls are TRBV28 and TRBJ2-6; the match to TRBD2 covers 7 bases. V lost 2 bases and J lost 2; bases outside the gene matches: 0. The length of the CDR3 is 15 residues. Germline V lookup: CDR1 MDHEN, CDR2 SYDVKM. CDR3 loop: CASSLAGAGANVLTF. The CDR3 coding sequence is TGTGCCAGCAGTTTAGCGGGGGCTGGGGCCAACGTCCTGACTTTC.

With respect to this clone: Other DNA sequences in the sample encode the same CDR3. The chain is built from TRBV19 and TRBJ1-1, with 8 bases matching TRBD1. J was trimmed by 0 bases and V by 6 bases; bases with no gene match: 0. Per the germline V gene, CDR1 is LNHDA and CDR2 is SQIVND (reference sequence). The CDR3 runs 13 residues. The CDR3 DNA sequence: TGTGCCAGTAGGGACAGGGTGAACACTGAAGCTTTCTTT. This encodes CASRDRVNTEAFF.

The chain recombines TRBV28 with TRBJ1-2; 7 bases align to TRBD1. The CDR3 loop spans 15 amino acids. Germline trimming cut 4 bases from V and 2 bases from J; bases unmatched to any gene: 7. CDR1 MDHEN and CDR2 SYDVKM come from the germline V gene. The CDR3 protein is CASSSAGQLNYGYTF. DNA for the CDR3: TGTGCCAGCAGTTCCGCGGGACAGCTAAACTATGGCTACACCTTC.

This CDR3 reads CASSVGGQYNQPQHF. The CDR3 region has the DNA TGTGCCAGCAGCGTAGGTGGACAGTACAATCAGCCCCAGCATTTT. The V call is TRBV9, the J call TRBJ1-5, with D perhaps TRBD1 (6 bases). V lost 0 bases, J lost 3 bases, and 10 bases lay in between. Germline V CDR1 and CDR2: SGDLS, YYNGEE. The CDR3 is made up of 15 amino acids.

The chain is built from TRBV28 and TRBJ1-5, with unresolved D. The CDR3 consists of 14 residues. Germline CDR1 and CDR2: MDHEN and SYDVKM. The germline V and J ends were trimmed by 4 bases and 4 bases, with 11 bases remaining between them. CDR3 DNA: TGTGCCAGCAGTTCTCCGGGTTCAAATCAGCCCCAGCATTTT. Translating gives CASSSPGSNQPQHF.

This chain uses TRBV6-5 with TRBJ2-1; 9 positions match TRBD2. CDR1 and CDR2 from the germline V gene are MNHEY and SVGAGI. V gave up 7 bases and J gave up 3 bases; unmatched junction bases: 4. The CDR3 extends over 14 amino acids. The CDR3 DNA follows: TGTGCCAGCACGTCTAGCGGGGTCTACAATGAGCAGTTCTTC. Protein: CASTSSGVYNEQFF.

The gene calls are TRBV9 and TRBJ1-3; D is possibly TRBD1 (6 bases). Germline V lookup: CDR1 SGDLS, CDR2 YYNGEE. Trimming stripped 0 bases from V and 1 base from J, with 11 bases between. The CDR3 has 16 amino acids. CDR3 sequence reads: CASSVVTGLSGNTIYF. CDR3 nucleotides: TGTGCCAGCAGCGTAGTAACAGGGTTGTCTGGAAACACCATATATTTT.

CDR3 DNA: TGTGCCAGCAGTGAACGGTCTGTTAATGAAAAACTGTTTTTT. Its translation: CASSERSVNEKLFF. This sequence joins TRBV2 and TRBJ1-4; D unclear. V was shortened by 2 bases and J by 4 bases, with 8 bases between the two germline ends. CDR3 size: 14 residues. The germline gives CDR1 SNHLY, CDR2 FYNNEI.

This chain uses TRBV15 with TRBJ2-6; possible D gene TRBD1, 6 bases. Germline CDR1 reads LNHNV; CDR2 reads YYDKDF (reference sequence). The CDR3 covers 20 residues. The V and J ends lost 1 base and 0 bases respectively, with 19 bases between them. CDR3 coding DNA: TGTGCCACCAGCAGAGGAAGGGGGATGTCTTCACCCTCTGGGGCCAACGTCCTGACTTTC. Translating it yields CATSRGRGMSSPSGANVLTF.

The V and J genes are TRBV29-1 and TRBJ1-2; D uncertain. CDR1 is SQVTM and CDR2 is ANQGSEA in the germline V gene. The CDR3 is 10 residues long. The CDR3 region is CSATAAGYTF. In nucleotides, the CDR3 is TGCAGTGCCACAGCCGCTGGCTACACCTTC.

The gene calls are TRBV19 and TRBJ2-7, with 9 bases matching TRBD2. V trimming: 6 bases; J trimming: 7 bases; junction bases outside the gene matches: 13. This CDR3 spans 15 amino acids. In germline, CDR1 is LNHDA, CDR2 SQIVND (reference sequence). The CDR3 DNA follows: TGTGCCAGTAGAGCCTTGGCGGGAGGGCCGGGTGAGCAGTACTTC. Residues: CASRALAGGPGEQYF.

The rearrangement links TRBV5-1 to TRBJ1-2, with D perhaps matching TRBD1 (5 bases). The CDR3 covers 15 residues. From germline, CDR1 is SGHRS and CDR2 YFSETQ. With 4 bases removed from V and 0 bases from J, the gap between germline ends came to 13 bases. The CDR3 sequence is CASSPRVPANYGYTF. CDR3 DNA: TGCGCCAGCAGCCCCAGGGTTCCAGCTAACTATGGCTACACCTTC.

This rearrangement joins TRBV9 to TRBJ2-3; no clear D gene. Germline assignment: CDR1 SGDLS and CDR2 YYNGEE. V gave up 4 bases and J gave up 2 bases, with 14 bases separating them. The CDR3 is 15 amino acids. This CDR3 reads CASSPRWSTTDTQYF. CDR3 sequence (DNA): TGTGCCAGCAGCCCCCGGTGGTCCACCACAGATACGCAGTATTTT.

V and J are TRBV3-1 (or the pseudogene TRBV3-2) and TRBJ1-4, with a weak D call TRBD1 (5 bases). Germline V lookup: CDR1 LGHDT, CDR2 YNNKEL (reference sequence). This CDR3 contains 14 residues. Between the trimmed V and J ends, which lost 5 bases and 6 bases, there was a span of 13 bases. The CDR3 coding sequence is TGTGCCAGCAGCTCGACAGTATACTATGAAAAACTGTTTTTT. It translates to CASSSTVYYEKLFF.

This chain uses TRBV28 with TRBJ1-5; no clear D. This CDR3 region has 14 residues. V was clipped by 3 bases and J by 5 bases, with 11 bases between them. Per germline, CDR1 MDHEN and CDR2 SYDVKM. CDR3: CASSLLDNYQPQHF. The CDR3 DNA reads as TGTGCCAGCAGTTTGCTCGACAATTATCAGCCCCAGCATTTT.

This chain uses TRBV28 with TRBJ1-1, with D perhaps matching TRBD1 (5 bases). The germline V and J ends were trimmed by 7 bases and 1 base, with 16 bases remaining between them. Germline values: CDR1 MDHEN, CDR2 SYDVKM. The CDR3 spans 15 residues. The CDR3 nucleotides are TGTGCCAGCAATCCGCTGCGGACACAGAACACTGAAGCTTTCTTT. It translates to CASNPLRTQNTEAFF. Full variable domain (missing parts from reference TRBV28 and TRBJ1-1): DVKVTQSSRYLVKRTGEKVFLECVQDMDHENMFWYRQDPGLGLRLIYFSYDVKMKEKGDIPEGYSVSREKKERFSLILESASTNQTSMYLCASNPLRTQNTEAFFGQGTRLTVV.

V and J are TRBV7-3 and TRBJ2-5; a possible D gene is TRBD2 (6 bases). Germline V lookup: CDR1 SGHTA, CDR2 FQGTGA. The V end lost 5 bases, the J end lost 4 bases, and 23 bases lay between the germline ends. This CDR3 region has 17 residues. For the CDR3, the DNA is TGTGCCAGCAGCCCCCAAGGTGGCGGGGTGGGAGCAGAGACCCAGTACTTC. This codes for CASSPQGGGVGAETQYF.

CDR3 protein: CASSFRQGDEQYF. CDR3 coding DNA: TGTGCCAGCAGTTTCAGGCAGGGGGACGAGCAGTACTTC. The chain employs TRBV27 and TRBJ2-7, with 7 bases identical to TRBD1. Germline lookup yields CDR1 MNHEY and CDR2 SMNVEV (reference sequence). The J segment lost 5 bases and the V segment lost 3 bases, leaving 4 bases of the junction unmatched. The CDR3 contains 13 residues.

The CDR3 sequence is CASSSPGRAYGYTF. The CDR3 region has the DNA TGTGCCAGCAGCTCCCCCGGGAGGGCCTATGGCTACACCTTC. The chain joins TRBV5-4 to TRBJ1-2; no clear D gene. The CDR3 is 14 amino acids. Trimming removed 3 bases at V and 4 bases at J, with 13 bases between. Germline CDR1 and CDR2: SGHNT and YYREEE (reference sequence).

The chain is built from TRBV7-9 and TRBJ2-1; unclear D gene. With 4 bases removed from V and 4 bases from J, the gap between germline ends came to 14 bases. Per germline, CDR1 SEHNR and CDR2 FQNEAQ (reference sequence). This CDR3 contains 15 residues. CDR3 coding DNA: TGTGCCAGCAGCTCTGACCGGAGTTTTTACAATGAGCAGTTCTTC. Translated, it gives CASSSDRSFYNEQFF.

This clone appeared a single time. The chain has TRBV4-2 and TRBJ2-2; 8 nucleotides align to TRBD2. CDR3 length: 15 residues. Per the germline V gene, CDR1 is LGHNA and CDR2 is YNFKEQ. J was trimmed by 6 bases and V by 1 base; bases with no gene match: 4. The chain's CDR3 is CASSQVSSGSGELFF. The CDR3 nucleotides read TGTGCCAGCAGCCAAGTGTCTAGCGGGTCCGGGGAGCTGTTTTTT.

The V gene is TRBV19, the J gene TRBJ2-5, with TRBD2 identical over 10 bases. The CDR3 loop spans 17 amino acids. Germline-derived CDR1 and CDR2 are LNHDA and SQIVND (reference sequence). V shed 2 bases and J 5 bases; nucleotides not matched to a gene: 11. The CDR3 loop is CASSILGVAGGGETQYF. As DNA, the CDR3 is TGTGCCAGTAGTATATTGGGGGTAGCGGGAGGAGGTGAGACCCAGTACTTC.

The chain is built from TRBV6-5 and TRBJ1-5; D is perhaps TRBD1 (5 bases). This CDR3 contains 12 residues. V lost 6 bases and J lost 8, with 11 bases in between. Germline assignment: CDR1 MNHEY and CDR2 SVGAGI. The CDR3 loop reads CASSSIGEPQHF. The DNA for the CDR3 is TGTGCCAGCAGCTCGATAGGGGAGCCCCAGCATTTT.

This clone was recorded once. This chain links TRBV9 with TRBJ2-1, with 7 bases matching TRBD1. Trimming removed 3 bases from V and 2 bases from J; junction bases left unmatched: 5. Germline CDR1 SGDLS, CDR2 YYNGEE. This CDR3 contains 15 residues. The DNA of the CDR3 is TGTGCCAGCAGCGCGCGACAGGGAACCTACAATGAGCAGTTCTTC. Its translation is CASSARQGTYNEQFF.

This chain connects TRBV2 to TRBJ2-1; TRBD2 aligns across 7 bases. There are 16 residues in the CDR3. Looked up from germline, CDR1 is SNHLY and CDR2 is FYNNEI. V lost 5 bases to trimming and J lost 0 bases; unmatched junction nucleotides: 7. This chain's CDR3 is CASSPIGGSSYNEQFF. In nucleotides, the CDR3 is TGTGCCAGCAGTCCTATTGGCGGGAGCTCCTACAATGAGCAGTTCTTC.

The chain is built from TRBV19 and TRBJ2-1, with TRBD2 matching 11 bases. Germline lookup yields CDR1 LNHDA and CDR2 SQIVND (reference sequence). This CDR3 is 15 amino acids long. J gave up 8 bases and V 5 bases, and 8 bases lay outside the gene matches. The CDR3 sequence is CASSSTSGSIYEQFF. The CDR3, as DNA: TGTGCCAGTAGTTCCACTAGCGGGAGCATATATGAGCAGTTCTTC.

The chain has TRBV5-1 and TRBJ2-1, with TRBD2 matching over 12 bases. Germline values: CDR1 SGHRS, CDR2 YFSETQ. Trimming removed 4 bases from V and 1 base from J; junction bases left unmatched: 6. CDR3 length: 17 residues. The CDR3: CASSGEGTSGSYNEQFF. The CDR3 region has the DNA TGCGCCAGCAGCGGGGAGGGGACTAGCGGGTCCTACAATGAGCAGTTCTTC. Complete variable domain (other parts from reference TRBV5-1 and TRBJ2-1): KAGVTQTPRYLIKTRGQQVTLSCSPISGHRSVSWYQQTPGQGLQFLFEYFSETQRNKGNFPGRFSGRQFSNSRSEMNVSTLELGDSALYLCASSGEGTSGSYNEQFFGPGTRLTVL.

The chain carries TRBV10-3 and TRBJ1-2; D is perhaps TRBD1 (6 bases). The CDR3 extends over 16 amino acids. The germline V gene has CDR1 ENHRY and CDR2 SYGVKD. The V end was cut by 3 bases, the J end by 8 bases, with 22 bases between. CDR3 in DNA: TGTGCCATCAGTGACTCCTCTACACTTGGGGGCGCGGGCTACACCTTC. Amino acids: CAISDSSTLGGAGYTF.